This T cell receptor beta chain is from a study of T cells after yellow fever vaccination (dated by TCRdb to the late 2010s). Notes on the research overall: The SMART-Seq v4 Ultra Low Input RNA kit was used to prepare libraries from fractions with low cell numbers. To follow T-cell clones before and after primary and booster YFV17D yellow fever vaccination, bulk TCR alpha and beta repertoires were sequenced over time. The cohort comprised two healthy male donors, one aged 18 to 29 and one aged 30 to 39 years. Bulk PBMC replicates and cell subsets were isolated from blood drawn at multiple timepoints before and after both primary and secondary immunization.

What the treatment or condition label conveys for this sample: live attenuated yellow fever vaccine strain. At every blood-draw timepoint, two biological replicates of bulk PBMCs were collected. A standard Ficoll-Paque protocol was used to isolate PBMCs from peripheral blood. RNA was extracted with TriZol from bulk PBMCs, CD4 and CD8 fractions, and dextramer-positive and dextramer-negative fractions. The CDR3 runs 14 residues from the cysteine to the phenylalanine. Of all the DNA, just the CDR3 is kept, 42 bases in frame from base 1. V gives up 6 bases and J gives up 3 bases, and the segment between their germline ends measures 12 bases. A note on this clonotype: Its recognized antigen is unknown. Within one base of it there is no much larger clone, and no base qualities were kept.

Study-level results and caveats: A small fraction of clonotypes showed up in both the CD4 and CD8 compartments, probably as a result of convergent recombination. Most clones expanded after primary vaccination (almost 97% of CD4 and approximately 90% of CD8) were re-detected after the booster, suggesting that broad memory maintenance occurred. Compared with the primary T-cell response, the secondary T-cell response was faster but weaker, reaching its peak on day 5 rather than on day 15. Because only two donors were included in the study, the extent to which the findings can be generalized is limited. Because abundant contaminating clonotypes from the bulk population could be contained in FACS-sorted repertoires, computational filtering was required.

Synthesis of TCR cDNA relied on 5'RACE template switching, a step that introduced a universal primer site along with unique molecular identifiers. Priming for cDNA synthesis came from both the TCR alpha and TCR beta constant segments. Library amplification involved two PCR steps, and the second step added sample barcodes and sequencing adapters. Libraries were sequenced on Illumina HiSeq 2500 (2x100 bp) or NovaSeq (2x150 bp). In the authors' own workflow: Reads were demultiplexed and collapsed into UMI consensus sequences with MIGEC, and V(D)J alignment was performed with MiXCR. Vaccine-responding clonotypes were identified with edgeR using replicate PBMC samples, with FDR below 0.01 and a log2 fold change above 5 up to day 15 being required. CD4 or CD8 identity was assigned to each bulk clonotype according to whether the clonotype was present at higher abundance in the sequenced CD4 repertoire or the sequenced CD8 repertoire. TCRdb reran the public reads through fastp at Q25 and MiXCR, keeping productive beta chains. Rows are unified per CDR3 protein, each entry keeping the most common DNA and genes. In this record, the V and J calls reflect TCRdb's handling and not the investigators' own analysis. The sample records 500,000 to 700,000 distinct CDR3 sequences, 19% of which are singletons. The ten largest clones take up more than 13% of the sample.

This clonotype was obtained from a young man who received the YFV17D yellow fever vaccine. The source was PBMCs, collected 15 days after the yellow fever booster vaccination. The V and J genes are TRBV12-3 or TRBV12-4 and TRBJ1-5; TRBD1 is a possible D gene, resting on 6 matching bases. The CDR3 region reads CASSRTAPNQPQHF. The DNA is TGTGCCAGCAGCCGGACAGCTCCCAATCAGCCCCAGCATTTT.